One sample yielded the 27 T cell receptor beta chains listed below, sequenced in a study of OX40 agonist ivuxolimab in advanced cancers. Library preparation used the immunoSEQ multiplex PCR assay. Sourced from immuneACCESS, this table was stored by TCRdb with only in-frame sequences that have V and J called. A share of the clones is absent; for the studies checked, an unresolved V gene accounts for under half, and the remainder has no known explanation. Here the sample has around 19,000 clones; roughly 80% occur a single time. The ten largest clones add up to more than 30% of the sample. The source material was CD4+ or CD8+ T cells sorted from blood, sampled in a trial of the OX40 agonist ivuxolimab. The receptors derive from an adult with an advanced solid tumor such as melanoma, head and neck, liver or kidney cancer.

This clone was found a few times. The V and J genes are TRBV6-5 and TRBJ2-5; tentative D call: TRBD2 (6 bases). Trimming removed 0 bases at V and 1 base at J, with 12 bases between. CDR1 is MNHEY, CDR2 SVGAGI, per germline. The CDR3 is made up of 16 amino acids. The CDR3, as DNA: TGTGCCAGCAGTTACTCCCTATGGGAGGTCCAAGAGACCCAGTACTTC. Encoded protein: CASSYSLWEVQETQYF.

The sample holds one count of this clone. The CDR3 region is CASSQESQAGGYTF. The CDR3 region has the DNA TGTGCCAGCAGCCAAGAGTCCCAGGCCGGCGGCTACACCTTC. This chain connects TRBV14 to TRBJ1-2; no firm D call. Between the trimmed V and J ends, which lost 0 bases and 8 bases, there was a span of 13 bases. The length of the CDR3 is 14 residues. The germline V gene has CDR1 SGHDN and CDR2 FVKESK.

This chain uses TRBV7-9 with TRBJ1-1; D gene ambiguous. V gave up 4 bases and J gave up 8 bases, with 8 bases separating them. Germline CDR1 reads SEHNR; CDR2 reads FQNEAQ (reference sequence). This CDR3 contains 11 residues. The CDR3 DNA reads TGTGCCAGCAGCTCACAAGAAGAAGCTTTCTTT. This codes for CASSSQEEAFF.

In nucleotides, the CDR3 is TGTGCCAGTAGTATCCTGGGACAGGTACCCACAGATACGCAGTATTTT. This encodes CASSILGQVPTDTQYF. The rearrangement links TRBV19 to TRBJ2-3; 8 bases match TRBD1. The CDR3 is 16 amino acids. V lost 3 bases, J lost 2 bases, and 7 bases stayed unmatched. Germline-derived CDR1 and CDR2 are LNHDA and SQIVND (reference sequence).

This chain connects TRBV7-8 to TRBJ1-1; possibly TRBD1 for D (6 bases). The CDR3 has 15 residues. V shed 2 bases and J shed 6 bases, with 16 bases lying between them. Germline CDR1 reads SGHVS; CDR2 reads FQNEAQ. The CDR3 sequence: CASSLFYSGASEAFF. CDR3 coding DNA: TGTGCCAGCAGCTTATTTTATTCGGGGGCGTCTGAAGCTTTCTTT.

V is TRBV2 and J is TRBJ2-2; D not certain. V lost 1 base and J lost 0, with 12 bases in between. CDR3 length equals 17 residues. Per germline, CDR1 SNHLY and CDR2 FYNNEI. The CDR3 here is CASSEVLRGANTGELFF. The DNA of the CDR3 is TGTGCCAGCAGTGAAGTTCTTCGCGGAGCGAACACCGGGGAGCTGTTTTTT.

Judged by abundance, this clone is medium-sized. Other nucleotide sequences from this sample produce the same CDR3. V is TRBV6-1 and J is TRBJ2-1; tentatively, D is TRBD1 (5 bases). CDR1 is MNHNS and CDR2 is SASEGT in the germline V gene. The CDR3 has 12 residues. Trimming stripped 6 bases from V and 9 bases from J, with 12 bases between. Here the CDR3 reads CASRDGAGEQFF. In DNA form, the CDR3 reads TGTGCCAGCAGAGATGGGGCAGGTGAGCAGTTCTTC.

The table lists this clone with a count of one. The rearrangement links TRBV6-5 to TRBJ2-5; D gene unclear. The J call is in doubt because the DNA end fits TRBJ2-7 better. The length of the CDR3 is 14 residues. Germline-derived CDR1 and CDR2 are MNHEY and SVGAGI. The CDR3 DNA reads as TGTGCCAGCAGCCCCCTCCCGATGGCCTACGAGCAGTACTTC. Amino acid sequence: CASSPLPMAYEQYF.

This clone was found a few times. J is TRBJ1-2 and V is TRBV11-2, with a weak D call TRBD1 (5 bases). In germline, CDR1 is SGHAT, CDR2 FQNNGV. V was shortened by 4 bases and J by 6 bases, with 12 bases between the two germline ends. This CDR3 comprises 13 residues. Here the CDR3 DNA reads TGTGCCAGCAGCTCGATGGGGCGCGATGGCTACACCTTC. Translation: CASSSMGRDGYTF.

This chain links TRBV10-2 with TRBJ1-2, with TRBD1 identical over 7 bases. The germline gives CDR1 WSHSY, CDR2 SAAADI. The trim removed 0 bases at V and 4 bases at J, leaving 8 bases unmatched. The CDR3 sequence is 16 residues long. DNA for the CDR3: TGCGCCAGCAGTGAGTCGACGACAGGGCGAACCTATGGCTACACCTTC. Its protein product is CASSESTTGRTYGYTF.

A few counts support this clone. The CDR3 reads CASSSGQGSYSNQPQHF. The CDR3 DNA reads TGTGCCAGCAGTTCGGGACAGGGATCCTATAGCAATCAGCCCCAGCATTTT. The genes are TRBV27 and TRBJ1-5, with TRBD1 identical over 9 bases. Germline V gene data show CDR1 as MNHEY and CDR2 as SMNVEV (reference sequence). The V and J ends lost 4 bases and 0 bases, in that order; junction bases with no gene match: 7. The length of the CDR3 is 17 residues.

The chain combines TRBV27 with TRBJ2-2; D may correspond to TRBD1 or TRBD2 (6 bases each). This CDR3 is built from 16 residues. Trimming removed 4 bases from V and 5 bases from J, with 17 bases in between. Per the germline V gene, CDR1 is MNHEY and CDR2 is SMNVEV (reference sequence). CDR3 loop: CASSSPSGGRTGELFF. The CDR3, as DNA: TGTGCCAGCAGTTCCCCATCCGGGGGCCGGACCGGGGAGCTGTTTTTT.

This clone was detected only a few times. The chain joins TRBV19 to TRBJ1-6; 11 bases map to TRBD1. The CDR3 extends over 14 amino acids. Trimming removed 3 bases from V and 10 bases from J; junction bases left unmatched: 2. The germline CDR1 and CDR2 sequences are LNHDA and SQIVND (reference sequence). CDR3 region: CASSIGTGGSPLHF. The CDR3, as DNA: TGTGCCAGTAGTATTGGGACAGGGGGATCACCCCTCCACTTT.

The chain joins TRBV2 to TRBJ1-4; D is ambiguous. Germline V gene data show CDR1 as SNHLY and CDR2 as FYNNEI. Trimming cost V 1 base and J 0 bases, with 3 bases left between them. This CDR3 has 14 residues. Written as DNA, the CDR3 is TGTGCCAGCAGTGAAGGCCCAACTAATGAAAAACTGTTTTTT. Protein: CASSEGPTNEKLFF.

The CDR3 spells CASSQDFRDISFYGYTF. Here the CDR3 DNA reads TGCGCCAGCAGCCAAGATTTCCGGGACATAAGCTTCTATGGCTACACCTTC. The genes are TRBV4-3 and TRBJ1-2; TRBD1 is a possible D gene (6 bases). Trimming removed 0 bases at V and 4 bases at J, with 18 bases between. Germline V lookup: CDR1 LGHNA, CDR2 YSLEER. CDR3 size: 17 residues.

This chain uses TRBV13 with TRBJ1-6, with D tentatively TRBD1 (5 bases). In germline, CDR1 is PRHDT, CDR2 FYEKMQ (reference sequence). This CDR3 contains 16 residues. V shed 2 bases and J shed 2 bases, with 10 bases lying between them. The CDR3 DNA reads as TGTGCCAGCAGCTTATTGAGGGGTACCTATAATTCACCCCTCCACTTT. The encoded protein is CASSLLRGTYNSPLHF.

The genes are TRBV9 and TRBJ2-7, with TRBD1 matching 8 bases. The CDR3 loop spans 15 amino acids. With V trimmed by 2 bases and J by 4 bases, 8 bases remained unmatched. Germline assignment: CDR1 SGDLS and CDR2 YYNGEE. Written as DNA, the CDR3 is TGTGCCAGCAGCGTTTCCCCAGGGGGCGGGTACGAGCAGTACTTC. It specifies CASSVSPGGGYEQYF.

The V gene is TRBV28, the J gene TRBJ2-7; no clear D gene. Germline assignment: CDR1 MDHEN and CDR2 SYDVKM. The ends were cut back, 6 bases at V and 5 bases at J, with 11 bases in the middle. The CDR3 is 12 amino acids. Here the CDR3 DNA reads TGTGCCAGCAGACCCGCCCCGGACGAGCAGTACTTC. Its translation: CASRPAPDEQYF.

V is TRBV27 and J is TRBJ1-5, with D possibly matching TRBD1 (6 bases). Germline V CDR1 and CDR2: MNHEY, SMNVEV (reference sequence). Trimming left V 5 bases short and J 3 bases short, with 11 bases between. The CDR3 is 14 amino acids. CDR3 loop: CASSQTGPNQPQHF. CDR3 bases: TGTGCCAGCAGTCAGACAGGCCCCAATCAGCCCCAGCATTTT.

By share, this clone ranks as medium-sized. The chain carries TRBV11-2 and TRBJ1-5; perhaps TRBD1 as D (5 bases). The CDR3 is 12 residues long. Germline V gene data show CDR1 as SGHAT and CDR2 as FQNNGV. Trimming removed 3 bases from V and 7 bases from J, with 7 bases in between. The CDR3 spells CASSFQGQPQHF. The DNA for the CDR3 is TGTGCCAGCAGCTTTCAGGGCCAGCCCCAGCATTTT.

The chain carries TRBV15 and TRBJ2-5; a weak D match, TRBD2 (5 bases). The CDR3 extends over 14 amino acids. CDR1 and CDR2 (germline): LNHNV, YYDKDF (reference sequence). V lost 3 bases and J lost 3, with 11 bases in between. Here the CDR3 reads CATSRRTGKETQYF. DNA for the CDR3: TGTGCCACCAGCAGGCGGACGGGGAAAGAGACCCAGTACTTC.

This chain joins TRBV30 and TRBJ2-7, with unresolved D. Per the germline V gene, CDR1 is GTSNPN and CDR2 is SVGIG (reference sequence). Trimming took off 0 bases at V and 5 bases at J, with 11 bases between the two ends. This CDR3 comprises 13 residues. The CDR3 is CAWSVLPTNEQYF. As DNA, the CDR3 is TGTGCCTGGAGTGTACTCCCAACGAACGAGCAGTACTTC. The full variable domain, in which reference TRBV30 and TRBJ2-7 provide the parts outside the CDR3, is SQTIHQWPATLVQPVGSPLSLECTVEGTSNPNLYWYRQAAGRGLQLLFYSVGIGQISSEVPQNLSASRPQDRQFILSSKKLLLSDSGFYLCAWSVLPTNEQYFGPGTRLTVT.

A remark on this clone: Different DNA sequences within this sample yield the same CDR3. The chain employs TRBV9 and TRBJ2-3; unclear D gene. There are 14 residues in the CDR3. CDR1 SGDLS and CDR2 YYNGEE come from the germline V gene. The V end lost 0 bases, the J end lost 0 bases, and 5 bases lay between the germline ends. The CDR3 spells CASSVEGSTDTQYF. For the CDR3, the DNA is TGTGCCAGCAGCGTAGAAGGGAGCACAGATACGCAGTATTTT.

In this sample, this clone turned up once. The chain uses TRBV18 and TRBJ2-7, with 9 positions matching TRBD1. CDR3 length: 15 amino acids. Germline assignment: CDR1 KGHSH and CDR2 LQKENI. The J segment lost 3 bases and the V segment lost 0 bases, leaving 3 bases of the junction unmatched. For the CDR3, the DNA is TGTGCCAGCTCACCACCCGGGACAGGGTACTACGAGCAGTACTTC. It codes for CASSPPGTGYYEQYF.

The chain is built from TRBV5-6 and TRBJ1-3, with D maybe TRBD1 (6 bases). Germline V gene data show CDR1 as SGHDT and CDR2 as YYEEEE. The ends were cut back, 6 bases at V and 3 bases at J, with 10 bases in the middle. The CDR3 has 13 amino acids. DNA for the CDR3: TGTGCCAGCAAGGGGGTTGGTGGAAACACCATATATTTT. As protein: CASKGVGGNTIYF.

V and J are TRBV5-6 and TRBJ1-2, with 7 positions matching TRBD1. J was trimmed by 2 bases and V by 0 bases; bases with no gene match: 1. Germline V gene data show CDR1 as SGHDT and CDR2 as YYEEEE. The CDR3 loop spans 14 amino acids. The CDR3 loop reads CASSLVQGNYGYTF. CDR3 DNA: TGTGCCAGCAGCTTGGTACAGGGGAACTATGGCTACACCTTC.

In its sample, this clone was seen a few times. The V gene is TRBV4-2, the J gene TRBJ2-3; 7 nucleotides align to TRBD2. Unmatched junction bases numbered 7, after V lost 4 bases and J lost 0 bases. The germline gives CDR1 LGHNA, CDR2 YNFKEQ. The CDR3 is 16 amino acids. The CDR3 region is CASSPGTTPSTDTQYF. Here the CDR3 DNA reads TGTGCCAGCAGCCCCGGGACTACCCCTAGCACAGATACGCAGTATTTT.